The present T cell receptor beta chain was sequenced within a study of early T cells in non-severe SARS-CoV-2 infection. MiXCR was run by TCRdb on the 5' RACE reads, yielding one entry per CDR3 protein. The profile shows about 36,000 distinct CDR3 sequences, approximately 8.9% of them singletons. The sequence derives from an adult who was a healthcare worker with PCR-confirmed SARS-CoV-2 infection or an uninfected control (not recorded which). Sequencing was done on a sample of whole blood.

The DNA of the CDR3 is TGTGCCAGCAGTTCGCAGGGAGTCGGCACCATATATTTT. Its protein is CASSSQGVGTIYF. The chain recombines TRBV27 with TRBJ1-3; perhaps TRBD1 as D (5 bases). The CDR3 is 13 residues long. The ends were cut back, 4 bases at V and 9 bases at J, with 13 bases in the middle. Germline V gives CDR1 MNHEY, CDR2 SMNVEV (reference sequence).